This is a list of T cell receptor beta chains from one sample in a study of identical twins. TCRdb re-derived calls from the 5' RACE reads in MiXCR, one entry per CDR3 protein. Found here are 1.5 million or so distinct CDR3 sequences, around a third of them singletons; the top ten hold 0.25% to 0.3%. The sample comprised cord blood. The receptors were sampled from a newborn girl in good health. Each CDR3 is given with its conserved first and last residue. D genes are given only for firm matches. Rows may omit the clone size; those that give it use once, few, many or a size class.

D,J,V,size,DNA,CDR3
NA,TRBJ2-1,TRBV7-9,NA,TGTGCCAGCAGCACCTACAGGGAGCCTTACAATGAGCAGTTCTTC,CASSTYREPYNEQFF
NA,TRBJ1-1,TRBV7-2,NA,TGTGCCAGCAGCCGCAGGCTAGGGGACACTGAAGCTTTCTTT,CASSRRLGDTEAFF
NA,TRBJ2-3,TRBV9,NA,TGTGCCAGCAGCCCAATACCTCGCCGGGGGCCCACAGATACGCAGTATTTT,CASSPIPRRGPTDTQYF
TRBD2,TRBJ2-3,TRBV20-1,NA,TGCAGTGCTAGCTTACGGGACTACCTCACAGATACGCAGTATTTT,CSASLRDYLTDTQYF
NA,TRBJ1-3,TRBV13,NA,TGTGCCAGCAGCCCCGGGCGTCAGATGAACTCTGGAAACACCATATATTTT,CASSPGRQMNSGNTIYF
NA,TRBJ1-2,TRBV6-6,many,TGTGCCAGCAGTTACCCTGAAGGGACCGAGAGGGGCTACACCTTC,CASSYPEGTERGYTF
TRBD1,TRBJ1-1,TRBV28,few,TGTGCCAGCAGTTTAACCAGGGGGATGGGGAACACTGAAGCTTTCTTT,CASSLTRGMGNTEAFF
TRBD2,TRBJ2-3,TRBV6-5,NA,TGTGCCAGCAGTTACCAGATTCCCGGTACTAGCGGGAGAAAGACAGATACGCAGTATTTT,CASSYQIPGTSGRKTDTQYF
TRBD2,TRBJ2-7,TRBV7-2,once,TGTGCCAGCAGCTTAGTGTTAGCACTAGCGCTGAGCTCCTACAATGAGCAGTACTTC,CASSLVLALALSSYNEQYF
NA,TRBJ2-1,TRBV13,NA,TGTGCCAGCAGCTTTCCGGAGGGAAGCTCCTACAATGAGCAGTTCTTC,CASSFPEGSSYNEQFF
NA,TRBJ1-4,TRBV28,NA,TGTGCCAGCAGTTTAGTTCTTGGAAGTAATGAAAAACTGTTTTTT,CASSLVLGSNEKLFF
TRBD1,TRBJ2-5,TRBV12-5,few,TGTGCTAGTGGGAGGGACAGAGAGACCCAGTACTTC,CASGRDRETQYF
TRBD2,TRBJ2-7,TRBV7-2,few,TGTGCCAGCAGCTTAGCTCTGGCTCTAGCGGGAGAGTTGTACGAGCAGTACTTC,CASSLALALAGELYEQYF
TRBD2,TRBJ2-1,TRBV9,NA,TGTGCCAGCAGCGTAGCCTTCACTAAGCGGGGTTACAATGAGCAGTTCTTC,CASSVAFTKRGYNEQFF
NA,TRBJ1-5,TRBV28,NA,TGTGCCAGCAGTTTGACGGAAAATCAGCCCCAGCATTTT,CASSLTENQPQHF
NA,TRBJ1-1,TRBV20-1,NA,TGCAGTGCTAGCCCTGGGACATACACTGAAGCTTTCTTT,CSASPGTYTEAFF
NA,TRBJ2-1,TRBV20-1,NA,TGCAGTGCTAGTGGCCTGCCGAACAATGAGCAGTTCTTC,CSASGLPNNEQFF
TRBD2,TRBJ2-2,TRBV9,NA,TGTGCCAGCAGCGCACGTACTAGCGACTGGGCCGGGGAGCTGTTTTTT,CASSARTSDWAGELFF
TRBD1,TRBJ2-7,TRBV6-5,NA,TGTGCCAGCAGTGGACAGGTGGACCATGCCTACGAGCAGTACTTC,CASSGQVDHAYEQYF
TRBD2,TRBJ2-5,TRBV18,NA,TGTGCCAGCTCACATAGGGCTAGCGGACTTCAAGAGACCCAGTACTTC,CASSHRASGLQETQYF
TRBD1,TRBJ2-1,TRBV7-9,NA,TGTGCCAGCAGCCTTCGAACGGACAGGGTCCTCAATGAGCAGTTCTTC,CASSLRTDRVLNEQFF
TRBD1,TRBJ1-2,TRBV10-3,few,TGTGCCATCAGCCCGACACAGGGGGACTATGGCTACACCTTC,CAISPTQGDYGYTF
NA,TRBJ1-2,TRBV7-2,NA,TGTGCCAGCAGCTTAGGATGGGCCTTCCCTCCCGGCTACACCTTC,CASSLGWAFPPGYTF
NA,TRBJ2-7,TRBV20-1,NA,TGCAGCGCCCGGGACTCTTACAATGAGCAGTACTTC,CSARDSYNEQYF
NA,TRBJ2-4,TRBV7-8,NA,TGTGCCGGCAGCGAGTGGGTTCGGGTAGACATTCAGTACTTC,CAGSEWVRVDIQYF
TRBD1,TRBJ1-1,TRBV20-1,NA,TGCAGGGGGGGACAGGGATCCACTGAAGCTTTCTTT,CRGGQGSTEAFF
TRBD1,TRBJ2-7,TRBV29-1,few,TGCAGCGTTGAAGGGACAGGGTTTTACGAGCAGTACTTC,CSVEGTGFYEQYF